This T cell receptor beta chain was recorded in a study of neoadjuvant anti-PD-1 for oral cavity cancer. In the study overall: Before surgery, most patients got three to four biweekly 3 mg/kg nivolumab doses. Non-progressing patients received a fourth nivolumab dose near day 43, then surgery on days 50-56.

This clone was seen just once. Blood cells were analyzed directly, without culture or expansion. Measured with immunoSEQ multiplex PCR; TCRdb has only the in-frame clones, and not every one. The sample has fewer than 20,000 clones, around 72% seen once. Sequences were derived from PBMCs, sampled before nivolumab (anti-PD-1) treatment. The receptor's source is a person between 35 and 79 years old with oral cavity squamous cell carcinoma.

The CDR3 region is CASSLEGYMNTEAFF. Here the CDR3 DNA reads TGTGCCAGCAGCTTAGAAGGGTATATGAACACTGAAGCTTTCTTT. V usage is TRBV11-1 and J usage is TRBJ1-1, with D unresolved. The ends were cut back, 1 base at V and 0 bases at J, with 9 bases in the middle. This CDR3 contains 15 residues. Germline CDR1 is SGHAT and CDR2 is FQDESV (reference sequence).